Listed below are T cell receptor beta chains from one sample, sequenced in a study of T cells in Graves' hyperthyroidism and ophthalmopathy. Each CDR3 protein gets one entry after TCRdb re-called the multiplex PCR reads with MiXCR. The sample records about half a million distinct CDR3 sequences, more than 15% being singletons. Sequences were obtained from blood. These receptors all come from a woman under 40 with Graves' ophthalmopathy. The CDR3 runs from the conserved cysteine through the conserved F or W. Each record gives: D gene, V gene, clone size, J gene, CDR3 protein, CDR3 DNA. A D gene is named only where the DNA matches it firmly. Rows give clone size only sometimes, using once, few, many, or a class for an expanded clone.

>TRBD1|TRBV28|.|TRBJ2-5
CASSLIAGTGEETQYF
TGTGCCAGCAGTTTAATAGCCGGGACAGGGGAAGAGACCCAGTACTTC
>.|TRBV12-3/TRBV12-4|many|TRBJ1-2
CASSLAGYGYTF
TGTGCCAGCAGTTTGGCCGGGTATGGCTACACCTTC
>TRBD1|TRBV6-4|.|TRBJ1-1
CASSYRTGELTRPEAFF
TGTGCCAGCAGTTACCGGACAGGGGAGCTAACAAGGCCTGAAGCTTTCTTT
>TRBD1|TRBV28|many|TRBJ1-5
CASNDGQGAIQPQHF
TGTGCCAGCAATGACGGACAGGGGGCGATTCAGCCCCAGCATTTT
>TRBD2|TRBV5-1|many|TRBJ2-7
CASSQPGTSDEQYF
TGCGCCAGCAGCCAACCCGGGACTAGCGACGAGCAGTACTTC
>TRBD1|TRBV27|.|TRBJ1-4
CASSLSAGQGFEKLFF
TGTGCCAGCAGTTTATCGGCGGGACAGGGGTTTGAAAAACTGTTTTTT
>.|TRBV7-9|few|TRBJ2-5
CASSQVWAEQETQYF
TGTGCCAGCAGCCAAGTGTGGGCAGAGCAAGAGACCCAGTACTTC
>TRBD2|TRBV20-1|.|TRBJ2-3
CSARPSGSEFTDTQYF
TGCAGTGCTCGGCCTAGCGGGTCAGAATTCACAGATACGCAGTATTTT
>.|TRBV5-5|.|TRBJ2-7
CASSPATGTRTYEQYF
TGTGCCAGCAGCCCGGCGACCGGGACAAGGACCTACGAGCAGTACTTC
>.|TRBV6-6|few|TRBJ1-6
CASSYSIGGSSYNSPLHF
TGTGCCAGCAGTTACTCGATCGGCGGGAGCTCCTATAATTCACCCCTCCACTTT
>TRBD1|TRBV2|many|TRBJ1-2
CASSAADRGTDGYTF
TGTGCCAGCAGTGCCGCAGACAGGGGTACGGATGGCTACACCTTC
>.|TRBV30|many|TRBJ1-2
CAWSSGEVGGYTF
TGTGCCTGGAGTTCTGGGGAGGTCGGTGGCTACACCTTC
>.|TRBV27|.|TRBJ2-3
CASSPRVSRSSTDTQYF
TGTGCCAGCAGTCCCCGGGTTTCCCGTTCTAGCACAGATACGCAGTATTTT
>TRBD2|TRBV6-2/TRBV6-3|many|TRBJ2-7
CASTHDEWDGRRYEQYF
TGTGCCAGCACCCACGATGAGTGGGACGGGAGGCGCTACGAGCAGTACTTC
>.|TRBV12-3/TRBV12-4|few|TRBJ1-5
CASRTGNQPQHF
TGTGCCAGCAGGACAGGTAATCAGCCCCAGCATTTT
>.|TRBV2|many|TRBJ1-2
CASSQPDLSYGYTF
TGTGCCAGCAGTCAACCTGACCTTAGCTATGGCTACACCTTC
>.|TRBV5-1|few|TRBJ1-2
CASSLGGAIDGYTF
TGCGCCAGCAGCTTGGGGGGGGCTATCGATGGCTACACCTTC
>.|TRBV7-3|few|TRBJ1-1
CASSRGWGTEAFF
TGTGCCAGCAGCCGAGGGTGGGGGACTGAAGCTTTCTTT
>.|TRBV12-3/TRBV12-4|many|TRBJ1-6
CASSLELPGNSPLHF
TGTGCCAGCAGTTTGGAGCTCCCCGGTAATTCACCCCTCCACTTT
>.|TRBV11-2|many|TRBJ2-5
CASSLSGEETQYF
TGTGCCAGCAGCTTATCAGGGGAAGAGACCCAGTACTTC
>TRBD2|TRBV28|.|TRBJ2-3
CASSLWDPLTSGRASSTDTQYF
TGTGCCAGCAGTTTATGGGACCCCTTAACTAGCGGGAGAGCTTCTAGCACAGATACGCAGTATTTT
>.|TRBV29-1|few|TRBJ1-5
CSVSDGINQPQHF
TGCAGCGTTTCCGACGGGATCAATCAGCCCCAGCATTTT
>.|TRBV27|.|TRBJ2-2
CASSFVQAANTGELFF
TGTGCCAGCAGTTTCGTCCAGGCGGCGAACACCGGGGAGCTGTTTTTT
>TRBD1|TRBV4-1|few|TRBJ1-1
CASSQPRTGGVNTEAFF
TGCGCCAGCAGCCAACCCAGGACAGGGGGGGTGAACACTGAAGCTTTCTTT
>.|TRBV7-8|many|TRBJ2-3
CASSPQVRGFADTQYF
TGTGCCAGCAGCCCGCAGGTTAGGGGATTCGCAGATACGCAGTATTTT